Below are 32 T cell receptor beta chains sequenced from a single sample in a study of cytotoxic CD8 clonotypes in ibrutinib-treated CLL. Generated by immunoSEQ multiplex PCR, the TCRdb table keeps only in-frame clones and is missing some. The sample lists tens of thousands of clones; about 70% were seen once. This material consisted of PBMCs, taken after 12 months of ibrutinib treatment. Receptors were obtained from a human donor with chronic lymphocytic leukemia.

The chain has TRBV7-3 and TRBJ1-6; tentative D call: TRBD1 (5 bases). CDR3 length equals 14 residues. Germline values: CDR1 SGHTA, CDR2 FQGTGA. Trimming pared 2 bases from V and 8 bases from J, leaving 10 bases between. The CDR3 is CASSLGDGDSPLHF. The CDR3 DNA follows: TGTGCCAGCAGCTTAGGGGACGGAGATTCACCCCTCCACTTT.

The chain employs TRBV5-1 and TRBJ1-2; possible D gene TRBD1, 6 bases. The V end lost 5 bases, the J end lost 3 bases, and 14 bases lay between the germline ends. The CDR3 totals 14 residues. Germline CDR1 reads SGHRS; CDR2 reads YFSETQ. CDR3 nucleotide sequence: TGCGCCAGCAGGCCCGGCCAGGGGTACTATGGCTACACCTTC. Its translation: CASRPGQGYYGYTF. Complete variable domain (other parts from reference TRBV5-1 and TRBJ1-2): KAGVTQTPRYLIKTRGQQVTLSCSPISGHRSVSWYQQTPGQGLQFLFEYFSETQRNKGNFPGRFSGRQFSNSRSEMNVSTLELGDSALYLCASRPGQGYYGYTFGSGTRLTVV.

The chain joins TRBV5-1 to TRBJ2-7, with D maybe TRBD1 (5 bases). V lost 1 base to trimming and J lost 3 bases, with 8 bases between them. The CDR3 runs 13 residues. CDR1 is SGHRS and CDR2 is YFSETQ in the germline V gene. CDR3 nucleotide sequence: TGCGCCAGCAGCTTGCCAGGGCTCTACGAGCAGTACTTC. Protein product: CASSLPGLYEQYF.

This chain uses TRBV9 with TRBJ1-3, with unresolved D. The CDR3 has 13 residues. V was cut by 0 bases and J by 4 bases, with 5 bases left in between. Germline CDR1 is SGDLS and CDR2 is YYNGEE. This chain's CDR3 is CASSVDLGNTIYF. The CDR3 DNA reads as TGTGCCAGCAGCGTAGACTTGGGAAACACCATATATTTT.

The V call is TRBV27, the J call TRBJ2-3, with TRBD1 matching 7 bases. Unmatched junction bases numbered 9, after V lost 6 bases and J lost 6 bases. This CDR3 spans 14 amino acids. Germline CDR1 and CDR2: MNHEY and SMNVEV (reference sequence). The CDR3 reads CASSPGTVYDTQYF. The DNA of the CDR3 is TGTGCCAGCAGCCCAGGGACAGTTTACGATACGCAGTATTTT.

The V call is TRBV30, the J call TRBJ1-4, with TRBD1 as a possible D gene (5 bases). CDR1 is GTSNPN and CDR2 is SVGIG in the germline V gene (reference sequence). This CDR3 has 13 amino acids. V was pared by 3 bases and J by 7 bases, with 12 bases between. Here the CDR3 reads CAWRQRGPEKLFF. The CDR3 DNA is TGTGCCTGGAGGCAGAGGGGACCTGAAAAACTGTTTTTT. Looking up the rest from reference TRBV30 and TRBJ1-4 gives the full variable domain: SQTIHQWPATLVQPVGSPLSLECTVEGTSNPNLYWYRQAAGRGLQLLFYSVGIGQISSEVPQNLSASRPQDRQFILSSKKLLLSDSGFYLCAWRQRGPEKLFFGSGTQLSVL.

V usage is TRBV18 and J usage is TRBJ2-2, with unresolved D. V lost 2 bases and J 4 bases, leaving 11 bases between the germline ends. The CDR3 runs 15 residues. In germline, CDR1 is KGHSH, CDR2 LQKENI. In DNA form, the CDR3 reads TGTGCCAGCTCACCATCTAGTTCGGGCACCGGGGAGCTGTTTTTT. Translating it yields CASSPSSSGTGELFF.

V is TRBV11-2 and J is TRBJ2-3; D is perhaps TRBD1 or TRBD2 (5 bases each). V was cut by 3 bases and J by 9 bases, with 13 bases left in between. Germline lookup yields CDR1 SGHAT and CDR2 FQNNGV. The CDR3 runs 13 residues. The CDR3 nucleotides read TGTGCCAGCAGCTTCTCCGGGACCACGACGCAGTATTTT. Translation: CASSFSGTTTQYF.

V gene TRBV9 combines with J gene TRBJ1-2; a weak D match, TRBD1 (5 bases). V was pared by 0 bases and J by 4 bases, with 13 bases between. The CDR3 length is 15 residues. Germline-derived CDR1 and CDR2 are SGDLS and YYNGEE. This chain's CDR3 is CASSVAGASLYGYTF. The CDR3 nucleotides read TGTGCCAGCAGCGTAGCCGGGGCATCCCTCTATGGCTACACCTTC. The variable domain in full, completed from reference TRBV9 and TRBJ1-2, reads DSGVTQTPKHLITATGQRVTLRCSPRSGDLSVYWYQQSLDQGLQFLIQYYNGEERAKGNILERFSAQQFPDLHSELNLSSLELGDSALYFCASSVAGASLYGYTFGSGTRLTVV.

V usage is TRBV5-1 and J usage is TRBJ1-2, with D unclear. Trimming took off 4 bases at V and 5 bases at J, with 15 bases between the two ends. Germline assignment: CDR1 SGHRS and CDR2 YFSETQ. The CDR3 is 14 residues long. CDR3 residues: CASSVDGQQYGYTF. The CDR3 DNA follows: TGCGCCAGCAGCGTAGACGGGCAGCAATATGGCTACACCTTC.

The chain uses TRBV29-1 and TRBJ2-7; no firm D call. From germline, CDR1 is SQVTM and CDR2 ANQGSEA. The germline V and J ends were trimmed by 1 base and 2 bases, with 9 bases remaining between them. This CDR3 is built from 13 residues. The CDR3 DNA reads as TGCAGCGTTGAAGTAAGGGAACCCTACGAGCAGTACTTC. This translates into CSVEVREPYEQYF.

This chain uses TRBV7-9 with TRBJ2-7; 8 bases line up with TRBD1. CDR3 length: 13 amino acids. Germline trimming cut 2 bases from V and 7 bases from J; bases unmatched to any gene: 4. Germline CDR1 is SEHNR and CDR2 is FQNEAQ (reference sequence). The CDR3 DNA is TGTGCCAGCAGCTTACAGGGGGCACGGGAGCAGTACTTC. Translated, it gives CASSLQGAREQYF.

A few counts support this clone. The chain employs TRBV12-5 and TRBJ1-2, with D unresolved. The CDR3 has 16 amino acids. Germline CDR1 is LGHNT and CDR2 is FRNRAP. V was shortened by 1 base and J by 7 bases, with 19 bases between the two germline ends. CDR3 bases: TGTGCTAGTGGTTTGGGGACCAATTTAGGCGAGGCTGGCTACACCTTC. Protein sequence: CASGLGTNLGEAGYTF. The variable domain in full, completed from reference TRBV12-5 and TRBJ1-2, reads DARVTQTPRHKVTEMGQEVTMRCQPILGHNTVFWYRQTMMQGLELLAYFRNRAPLDDSGMPKDRFSAEMPDATLATLKIQPSEPRDSAVYFCASGLGTNLGEAGYTFGSGTRLTVV.

The rearrangement links TRBV18 to TRBJ2-5; 12 nucleotides agree with TRBD2. CDR3 length: 14 amino acids. CDR1 KGHSH and CDR2 LQKENI come from the germline V gene. The ends lost 6 bases at V and 5 bases at J; junction bases unmatched: 4. This chain's CDR3 is CASSPGTSGETQYF. The CDR3 DNA reads as TGTGCCAGCTCCCCAGGGACTAGCGGGGAGACCCAGTACTTC.

The V and J genes are TRBV15 and TRBJ2-7, with D possibly matching TRBD1 (5 bases). This CDR3 contains 14 residues. The V end lost 5 bases, the J end lost 0 bases, and 11 bases lay between the germline ends. Per the germline V gene, CDR1 is LNHNV and CDR2 is YYDKDF (reference sequence). CDR3 loop: CATSGQGSSYEQYF. The CDR3 DNA reads TGTGCCACCAGCGGGCAGGGTAGCTCCTACGAGCAGTACTTC.

This chain connects TRBV5-6 to TRBJ2-3; D gene uncertain. Between the trimmed V and J ends, which lost 4 bases and 2 bases, there was a span of 14 bases. Germline V gene sequence: CDR1 SGHDT, CDR2 YYEEEE. This CDR3 region has 15 residues. CDR3 in amino acids: CASSRDTRTTDTQYF. Here the CDR3 DNA reads TGTGCCAGCAGCAGAGACACCAGGACCACAGATACGCAGTATTTT.

The gene calls are TRBV7-8 and TRBJ2-7, with 8 positions matching TRBD1. This CDR3 comprises 13 residues. Germline trimming cut 5 bases from V and 5 bases from J; bases unmatched to any gene: 5. In germline, CDR1 is SGHVS, CDR2 FQNEAQ. The DNA of the CDR3 is TGTGCCAGCAGCCGGACAGGGCTTGACGAGCAGTACTTC. As protein: CASSRTGLDEQYF. The entire variable domain, with the rest obtained from reference TRBV7-8 and TRBJ2-7, is as follows: GAGVSQSPRYKVAKRGQDVALRCDPISGHVSLFWYQQALGQGPEFLTYFQNEAQLDKSGLPSDRFFAERPEGSVSTLKIQRTQQEDSAVYLCASSRTGLDEQYFGPGTRLTVT.

V and J are TRBV11-1 and TRBJ2-6; the D is unclear. The CDR3 length is 14 residues. Germline V lookup: CDR1 SGHAT, CDR2 FQDESV (reference sequence). The V end was cut by 5 bases, the J end by 3 bases, with 8 bases between. Here the CDR3 reads CASSDQIGANVLTF. The CDR3 nucleotides are TGTGCCAGCAGCGACCAGATTGGGGCCAACGTCCTGACTTTC.

In DNA, the CDR3 is TGTGCCACCCACCGGGACAGGACCTACGAGCAGTACTTC. Translation gives CATHRDRTYEQYF. The chain joins TRBV6-5 to TRBJ2-7; 8 nucleotides align to TRBD1. CDR3 size: 13 residues. With 10 bases clipped from V and 2 bases from J, the junction kept 7 bases outside the gene matches. CDR1 is MNHEY and CDR2 is SVGAGI in the germline V gene.

This chain joins TRBV9 and TRBJ1-2; D gene unclear. The CDR3 totals 15 residues. Germline V lookup: CDR1 SGDLS, CDR2 YYNGEE. V was cut by 1 base and J by 0 bases, with 10 bases left in between. The CDR3 DNA reads as TGTGCCAGCAGCGTATACAGCAACCCTAACTATGGCTACACCTTC. This codes for CASSVYSNPNYGYTF.

V and J are TRBV28 and TRBJ1-5; no firm D call. Germline CDR1 and CDR2: MDHEN and SYDVKM. The CDR3 has 11 residues. V lost 4 bases to trimming and J lost 8 bases, with 6 bases between them. In DNA form, the CDR3 reads TGTGCCAGCAGTTACAGTGAGCCCCAGCATTTT. Translated, it gives CASSYSEPQHF.

This clone qualifies as medium-sized. The chain couples TRBV7-3 to TRBJ2-1; 9 bases are shared with TRBD2. V was clipped by 5 bases and J by 12 bases; unmatched bases: 8. This CDR3 has 13 amino acids. Germline V gene lookup returns CDR1 SGHTA and CDR2 FQGTGA. The CDR3 DNA is TGTGCCAGCAGCATCACTACTAGCGGGTCGCAGTTCTTC. Translated, it gives CASSITTSGSQFF.

This clone was observed a few times. Written as DNA, the CDR3 is TGCAGCGTTGAAGAGAGATACACCATATATTTT. The encoded protein is CSVEERYTIYF. The chain recombines TRBV29-1 with TRBJ1-3; D gene uncertain. Germline loops: CDR1 SQVTM, CDR2 ANQGSEA. The CDR3 consists of 11 residues. The ends were cut back, 0 bases at V and 8 bases at J, with 5 bases in the middle.

A few counts support this clone. The chain joins TRBV27 to TRBJ1-6; 10 bases fit TRBD1. The J segment lost 7 bases and the V segment lost 6 bases, leaving 6 bases of the junction unmatched. The germline gives CDR1 MNHEY, CDR2 SMNVEV (reference sequence). The CDR3 covers 15 residues. This chain's CDR3 is CASSRTGGRNSPLHF. The CDR3 nucleotides read TGTGCCAGCAGCAGGACAGGGGGAAGGAATTCACCCCTCCACTTT.

The chain carries TRBV7-6 and TRBJ2-3, with 13 bases matching TRBD2. The CDR3 is 18 amino acids. Germline CDR1 SGHVS, CDR2 FNYEAQ. The V gene end was trimmed by 1 base and the J gene end by 0 bases; junction bases not matched to a gene: 4. DNA for the CDR3: TGTGCCAGCAGCTTAGGACTAGCGGGGGGATCTAGCACAGATACGCAGTATTTT. It is translated as CASSLGLAGGSSTDTQYF.

V is TRBV11-2 and J is TRBJ1-1; maybe TRBD1 (5 bases). The CDR3 spans 14 residues. V lost 3 bases and J 3 bases, leaving 11 bases between the germline ends. Germline V CDR1 and CDR2: SGHAT, FQNNGV. DNA for the CDR3: TGTGCCAGCAGCTTCTCAGGGAGGGACACTGAAGCTTTCTTT. Protein: CASSFSGRDTEAFF.

The J gene is TRBJ2-1, the V gene TRBV30; a possible D gene is TRBD1 (5 bases). This CDR3 has 14 amino acids. The V gene lost 3 bases and the J gene lost 4 bases, with 13 bases spanning the gap. Germline values: CDR1 GTSNPN, CDR2 SVGIG (reference sequence). The CDR3 reads CAWRTGAGYNEQFF. CDR3 DNA sequence: TGTGCCTGGAGAACTGGGGCAGGATACAATGAGCAGTTCTTC.

This chain joins TRBV30 and TRBJ1-4; TRBD1 might be the D (5 bases). Germline values: CDR1 GTSNPN, CDR2 SVGIG (reference sequence). CDR3 length equals 13 residues. V was trimmed by 4 bases and J by 8 bases, leaving 14 bases between them. The CDR3 sequence: CAWTRGVGEKLFF. The CDR3 nucleotides are TGTGCCTGGACTCGGGGGGTAGGGGAAAAACTGTTTTTT.

The V call is TRBV7-9, the J call TRBJ1-6; 9 nucleotides align to TRBD1. The V gene end was trimmed by 5 bases and the J gene end by 4 bases; junction bases not matched to a gene: 3. Germline V gene lookup returns CDR1 SEHNR and CDR2 FQNEAQ (reference sequence). The CDR3 runs to 15 residues. CDR3 DNA sequence: TGTGCCAGCAGCCAGGGACAGGGTTATAATTCACCCCTCCACTTT. It specifies CASSQGQGYNSPLHF.

Comment on this clone: At one of its ends the junction is not consistent with the germline gene, which may arise from a read error. The chain has TRBV12-5 and TRBJ2-7; 7 bases align to TRBD1. The germline V gene encodes CDR1 LGHNT and CDR2 FRNRAP. The length of the CDR3 is 16 residues. DNA for the CDR3: TGTGCTAGTGGTTTGGCCTCGGGACAGATGCCTTACGGGCAGTACTTC. As protein: CASGLASGQMPYGQYF.

V gene TRBV5-6 combines with J gene TRBJ1-2, with 9 bases aligning to TRBD1. There are 17 residues in the CDR3. Per the germline V gene, CDR1 is SGHDT and CDR2 is YYEEEE. J lost 2 bases, V lost 1 base, and 9 bases had no gene match. CDR3 DNA: TGTGCCAGCAGCTTGTGGGGACAGGGTTATCGAAACTATGGCTACACCTTC. It encodes CASSLWGQGYRNYGYTF. Looking up the rest from reference TRBV5-6 and TRBJ1-2 gives the full variable domain: DAGVTQSPTHLIKTRGQQVTLRCSPKSGHDTVSWYQQALGQGPQFIFQYYEEEERQRGNFPDRFSGHQFPNYSSELNVNALLLGDSALYLCASSLWGQGYRNYGYTFGSGTRLTVV.

This clone appeared a few times. V is TRBV28 and J is TRBJ2-3; D is unclear. V was cut by 4 bases and J by 6 bases, with 5 bases left in between. Germline CDR1 is MDHEN and CDR2 is SYDVKM. There are 11 residues in the CDR3. DNA of the CDR3: TGTGCCAGCAGTTCTACGGATACGCAGTATTTT. Amino acids: CASSSTDTQYF.